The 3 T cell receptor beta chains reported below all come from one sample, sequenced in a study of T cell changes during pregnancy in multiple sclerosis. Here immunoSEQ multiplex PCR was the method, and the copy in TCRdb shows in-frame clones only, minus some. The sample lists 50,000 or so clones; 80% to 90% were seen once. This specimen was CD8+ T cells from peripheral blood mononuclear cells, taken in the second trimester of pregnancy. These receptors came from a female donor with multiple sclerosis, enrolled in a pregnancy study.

The CDR3 nucleotides are TGTGCCAGCCGGGGTGGGTCTGGGGCCAACGTCCTGACTTTC. Translation gives CASRGGSGANVLTF. This chain connects TRBV6-6 to TRBJ2-6, with D maybe TRBD2 (5 bases). The CDR3 is 14 residues long. V was shortened by 8 bases and J by 1 base, with 9 bases between the two germline ends. CDR1 is MNHNY and CDR2 is SVGAGI in the germline V gene (reference sequence).

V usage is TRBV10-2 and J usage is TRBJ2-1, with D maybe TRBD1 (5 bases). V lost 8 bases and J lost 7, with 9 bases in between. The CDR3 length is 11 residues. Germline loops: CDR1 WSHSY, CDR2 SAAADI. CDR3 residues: CASATENEQFF. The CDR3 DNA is TGCGCCAGCGCGACAGAAAATGAGCAGTTCTTC.

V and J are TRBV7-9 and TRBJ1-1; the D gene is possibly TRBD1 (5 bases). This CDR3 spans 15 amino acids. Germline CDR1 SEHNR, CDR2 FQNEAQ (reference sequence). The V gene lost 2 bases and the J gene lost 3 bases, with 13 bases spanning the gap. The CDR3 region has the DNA TGTGCCAGCAGCTTATTTGGGGGGAGGGACACTGAAGCTTTCTTT. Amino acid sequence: CASSLFGGRDTEAFF.